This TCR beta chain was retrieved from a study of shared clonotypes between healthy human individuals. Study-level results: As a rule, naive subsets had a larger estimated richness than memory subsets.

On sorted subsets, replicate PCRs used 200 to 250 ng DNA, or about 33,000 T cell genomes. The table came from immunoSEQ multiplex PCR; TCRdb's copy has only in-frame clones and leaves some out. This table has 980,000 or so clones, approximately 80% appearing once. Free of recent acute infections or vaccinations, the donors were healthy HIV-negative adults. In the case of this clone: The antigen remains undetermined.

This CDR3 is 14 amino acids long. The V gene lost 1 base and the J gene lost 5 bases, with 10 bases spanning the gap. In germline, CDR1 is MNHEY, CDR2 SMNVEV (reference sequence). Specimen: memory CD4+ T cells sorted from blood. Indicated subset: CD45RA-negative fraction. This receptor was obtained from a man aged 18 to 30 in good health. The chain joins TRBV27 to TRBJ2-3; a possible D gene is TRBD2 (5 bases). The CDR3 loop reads CASSLLAKGDTQYF. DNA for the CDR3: TGTGCCAGCAGTTTATTAGCGAAGGGAGATACGCAGTATTTT.